The T cell receptor (beta chain) described here comes from a study of shared clonotypes between healthy human individuals. For this clone: The antigen is unknown.

This CDR3 comprises 12 residues. The ends were cut back, 5 bases at V and 5 bases at J, with 7 bases in the middle. The germline V gene has CDR1 SEHNR and CDR2 FQNEAQ (reference sequence). Notes on the study in general: Sorted-subset sequencing was shown by rarefaction to be incomplete despite large depth. Larger richness was generally estimated for naive than memory subsets. For naive CD4 cells, roughly 4.8% of clonotypes were shared across a handful of donors.

Generated by immunoSEQ multiplex PCR, the TCRdb table keeps only in-frame clones and is missing some. The table records about 1.9 million clones, about 94% of them present only once. Positive CCR7 selection of CD45RO-negative cells yielded the naive CD8 cells, and terminally differentiated effector memory CD45RA+ cells were excluded. Source material: naive CD8+ T cells from PBMCs. The sequence came from a man younger than 35 in good health. Some clones in this sample may be carry-over from other donors' samples. The chain has TRBV7-9 and TRBJ2-1; no reliable D call. The CDR3, as DNA: TGTGCCAGCAGCCCCGTTGACAATGAGCAGTTCTTC. Translation: CASSPVDNEQFF.